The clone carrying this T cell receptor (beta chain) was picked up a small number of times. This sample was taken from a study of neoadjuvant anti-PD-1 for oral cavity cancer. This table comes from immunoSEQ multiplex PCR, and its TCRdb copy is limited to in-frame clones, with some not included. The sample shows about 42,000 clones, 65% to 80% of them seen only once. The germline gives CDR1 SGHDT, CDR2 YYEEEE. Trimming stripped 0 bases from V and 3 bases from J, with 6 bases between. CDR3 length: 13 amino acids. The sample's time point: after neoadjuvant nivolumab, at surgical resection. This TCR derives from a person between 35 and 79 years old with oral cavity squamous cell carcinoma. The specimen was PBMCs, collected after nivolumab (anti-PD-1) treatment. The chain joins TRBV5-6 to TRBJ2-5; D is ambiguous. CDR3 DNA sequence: TGTGCCAGCAGCTTGGGATTCAAAGAGACCCAGTACTTC. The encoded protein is CASSLGFKETQYF.